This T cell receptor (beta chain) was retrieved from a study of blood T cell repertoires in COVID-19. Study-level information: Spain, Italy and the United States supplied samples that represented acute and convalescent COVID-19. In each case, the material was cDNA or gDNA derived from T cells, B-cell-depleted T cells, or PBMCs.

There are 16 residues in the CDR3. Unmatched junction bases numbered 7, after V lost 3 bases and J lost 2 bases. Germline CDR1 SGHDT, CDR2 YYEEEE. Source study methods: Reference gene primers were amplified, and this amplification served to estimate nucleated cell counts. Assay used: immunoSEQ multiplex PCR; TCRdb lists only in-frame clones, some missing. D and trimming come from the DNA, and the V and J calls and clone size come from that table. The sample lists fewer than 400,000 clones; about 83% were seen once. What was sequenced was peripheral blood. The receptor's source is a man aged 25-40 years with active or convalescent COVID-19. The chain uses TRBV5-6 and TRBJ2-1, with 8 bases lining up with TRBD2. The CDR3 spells CASSSPTSGPYNEQFF. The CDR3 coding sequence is TGTGCCAGCAGCTCACCCACTAGCGGCCCCTACAATGAGCAGTTCTTC. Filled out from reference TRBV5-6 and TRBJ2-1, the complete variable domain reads DAGVTQSPTHLIKTRGQQVTLRCSPKSGHDTVSWYQQALGQGPQFIFQYYEEEERQRGNFPDRFSGHQFPNYSSELNVNALLLGDSALYLCASSSPTSGPYNEQFFGPGTRLTVL.